This T cell receptor (beta chain) was recorded in a study of blood T cell repertoires in COVID-19. The length of the CDR3 is 13 residues. Trimming shortened V by 7 bases and J by 0 bases, and 9 bases separated the two germline ends. Sequencing was performed with immunoSEQ multiplex PCR; in TCRdb, only in-frame clones are kept and a portion is missing. In the table there are about 75,000 clones, 74% of which are singletons. This rearrangement joins TRBV12-3 or TRBV12-4 to TRBJ2-5, with a weak D call TRBD2 (5 bases). This sequence was found in a human donor with acute or convalescent COVID-19. The donor label of this sample is uncertain. The sample comprised peripheral blood. CDR3 in DNA: TGTGCCAGCATGCGGGTGAACCAAGAGACCCAGTACTTC. This sequence encodes CASMRVNQETQYF.